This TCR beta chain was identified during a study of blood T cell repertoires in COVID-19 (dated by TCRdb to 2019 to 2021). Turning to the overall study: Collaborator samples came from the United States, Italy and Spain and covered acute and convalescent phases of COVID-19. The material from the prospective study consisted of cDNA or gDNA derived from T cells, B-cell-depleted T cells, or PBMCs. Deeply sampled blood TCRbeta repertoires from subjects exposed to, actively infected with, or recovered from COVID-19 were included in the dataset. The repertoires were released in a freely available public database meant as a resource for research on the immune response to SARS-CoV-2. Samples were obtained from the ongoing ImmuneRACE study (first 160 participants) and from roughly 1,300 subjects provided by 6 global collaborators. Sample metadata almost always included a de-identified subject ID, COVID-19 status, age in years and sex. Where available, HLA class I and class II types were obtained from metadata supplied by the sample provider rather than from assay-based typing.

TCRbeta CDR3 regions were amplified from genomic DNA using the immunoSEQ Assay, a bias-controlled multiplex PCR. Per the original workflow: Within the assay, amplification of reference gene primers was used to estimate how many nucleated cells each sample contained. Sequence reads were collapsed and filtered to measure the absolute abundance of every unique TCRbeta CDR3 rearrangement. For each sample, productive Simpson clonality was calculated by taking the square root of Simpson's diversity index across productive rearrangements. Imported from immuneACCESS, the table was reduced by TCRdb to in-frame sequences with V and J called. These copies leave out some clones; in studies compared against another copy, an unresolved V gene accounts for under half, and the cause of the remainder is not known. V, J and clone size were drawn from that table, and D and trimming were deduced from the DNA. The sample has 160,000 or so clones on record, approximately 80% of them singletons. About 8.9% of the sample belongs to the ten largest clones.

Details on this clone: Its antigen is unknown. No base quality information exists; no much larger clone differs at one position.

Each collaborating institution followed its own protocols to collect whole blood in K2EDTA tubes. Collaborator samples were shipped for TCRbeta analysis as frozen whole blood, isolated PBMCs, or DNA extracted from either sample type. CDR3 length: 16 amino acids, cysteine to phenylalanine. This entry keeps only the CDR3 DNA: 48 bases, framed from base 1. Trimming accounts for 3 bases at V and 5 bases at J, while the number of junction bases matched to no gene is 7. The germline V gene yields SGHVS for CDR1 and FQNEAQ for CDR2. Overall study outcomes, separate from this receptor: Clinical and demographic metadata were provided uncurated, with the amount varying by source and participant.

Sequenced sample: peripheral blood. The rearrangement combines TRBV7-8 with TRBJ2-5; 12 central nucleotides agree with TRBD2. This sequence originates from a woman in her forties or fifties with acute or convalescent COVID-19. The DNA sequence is TGTGCCAGCAGCTTTCAGACTAGCGGGAGTGGTGAGACCCAGTACTTC. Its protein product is CASSFQTSGSGETQYF.